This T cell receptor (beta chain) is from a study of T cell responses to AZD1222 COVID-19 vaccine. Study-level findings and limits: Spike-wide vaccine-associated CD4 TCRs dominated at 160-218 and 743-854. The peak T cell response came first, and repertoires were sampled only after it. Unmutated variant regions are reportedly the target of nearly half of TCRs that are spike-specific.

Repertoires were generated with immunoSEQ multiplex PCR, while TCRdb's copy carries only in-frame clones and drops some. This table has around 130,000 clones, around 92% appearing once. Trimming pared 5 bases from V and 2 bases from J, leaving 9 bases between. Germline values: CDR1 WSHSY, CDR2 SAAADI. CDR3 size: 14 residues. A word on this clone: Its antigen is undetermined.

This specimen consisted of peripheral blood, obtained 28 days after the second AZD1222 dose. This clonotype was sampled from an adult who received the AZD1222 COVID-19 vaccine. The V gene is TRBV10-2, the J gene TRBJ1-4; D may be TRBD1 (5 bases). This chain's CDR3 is CASSPRGTNEKLFF. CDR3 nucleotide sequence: TGCGCCAGCAGTCCACGGGGCACTAATGAAAAACTGTTTTTT.